This TCR beta chain was recovered during a study of spatial heterogeneity in lung cancer. Study background: The study observed each unique TCR and UMI combination more than ten times on average in raw reads. Study-level points and caveats: Expanded intratumoral alpha and beta TCR counts tracked tumor mutation counts.

V lost 3 bases, J lost 0 bases, and 3 bases lay in between. Germline V gives CDR1 MDHEN, CDR2 SYDVKM. The CDR3 length is 14 residues. This clonotype is deemed medium-sized. The target antigen is unknown. Time point given: sample taken at primary tumor resection. Unique molecular identifiers tagged every individual TCR cDNA molecule. TCRdb itself ran the 5' RACE reads through MiXCR, one entry per CDR3 protein. The sample holds 20,000 to 30,000 distinct CDR3 sequences, 8.8% seen once. The V call is TRBV28, the J call TRBJ2-6; no clear D gene. Sequencing used lung tumor tissue, obtained at surgery. This sequence was found in a male donor with early-stage non-small cell lung cancer. The DNA of the CDR3 is TGTGCCAGCAGTTTGAGCTCTGGGGCCAACGTCCTGACTTTC. It specifies CASSLSSGANVLTF.